This T cell receptor (beta chain) was recovered during a study of T cell repertoires in cytomegalovirus infection. V was clipped by 2 bases and J by 5 bases, with 14 bases between them. This CDR3 has 15 amino acids. Study-wide results and limits: Ex vivo, HLA-C-restricted CMV-specific TCR beta clonotypes prevailed over the rest of the response.

TCRdb re-derived calls from the reads in MiXCR, one entry per CDR3 protein. The table lists approximately 750,000 distinct CDR3 sequences, 35% to 40% of them singletons, with around 2.8% in the top ten. This clonotype appeared a few times. What it binds is not known. The sequenced sample consisted of PBMCs. This TCR was recovered from a human donor in good health (CMV status not recorded). Some clones in this sample may be carry-over from other donors' samples. The V and J genes are TRBV12-3 or TRBV12-4 and TRBJ2-3, with D unresolved. CDR3 protein: CASSLRSLARDTQYF. CDR3 nucleotide sequence: TGTGCCAGCAGTTTACGATCTCTGGCTCGAGATACGCAGTATTTT.